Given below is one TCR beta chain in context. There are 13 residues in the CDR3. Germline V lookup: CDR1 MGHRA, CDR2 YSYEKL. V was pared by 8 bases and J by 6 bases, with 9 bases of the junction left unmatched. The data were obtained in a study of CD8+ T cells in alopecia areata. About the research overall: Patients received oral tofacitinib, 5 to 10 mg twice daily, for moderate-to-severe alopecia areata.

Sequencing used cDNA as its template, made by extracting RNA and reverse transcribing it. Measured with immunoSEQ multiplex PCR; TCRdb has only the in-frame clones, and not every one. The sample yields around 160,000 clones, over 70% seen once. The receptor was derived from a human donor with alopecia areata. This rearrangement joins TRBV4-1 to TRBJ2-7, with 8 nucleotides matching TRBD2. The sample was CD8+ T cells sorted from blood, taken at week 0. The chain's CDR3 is CASRPGTSTEQYF. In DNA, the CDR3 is TGCGCCAGCCGACCCGGGACTAGTACCGAGCAGTACTTC.